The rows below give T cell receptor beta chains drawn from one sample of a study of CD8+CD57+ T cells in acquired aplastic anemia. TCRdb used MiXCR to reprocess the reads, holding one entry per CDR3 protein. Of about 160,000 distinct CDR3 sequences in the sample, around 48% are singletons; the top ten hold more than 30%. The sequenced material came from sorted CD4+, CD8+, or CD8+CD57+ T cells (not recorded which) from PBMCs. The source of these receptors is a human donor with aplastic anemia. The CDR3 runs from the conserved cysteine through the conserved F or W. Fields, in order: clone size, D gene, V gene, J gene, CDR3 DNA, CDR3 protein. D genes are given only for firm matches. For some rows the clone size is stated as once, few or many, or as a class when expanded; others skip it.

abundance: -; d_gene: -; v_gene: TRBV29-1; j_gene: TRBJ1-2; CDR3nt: TGCAGCGTTGAAGATCTTAAGGGTTGGGAGGGTGGCTACACCTTC; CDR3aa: CSVEDLKGWEGGYTF
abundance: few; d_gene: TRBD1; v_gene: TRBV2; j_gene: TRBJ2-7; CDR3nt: TGTGCCAGCAACCAACTCGGGACAGGGCCCTACGAGCAGTACTTC; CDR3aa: CASNQLGTGPYEQYF
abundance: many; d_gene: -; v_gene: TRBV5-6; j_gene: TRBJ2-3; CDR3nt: TGTGCCAGCAGCATAACCACAGATACGCAGTATTTT; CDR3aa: CASSITTDTQYF
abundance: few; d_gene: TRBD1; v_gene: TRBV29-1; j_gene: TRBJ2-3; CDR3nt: TGCAGCGCCGAGGGGACAGATCGTAGCACAGATACGCAGTATTTT; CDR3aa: CSAEGTDRSTDTQYF
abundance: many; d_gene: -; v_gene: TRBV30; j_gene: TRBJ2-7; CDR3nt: TGTGCCTGGGCCCCCACAGGTCCCGGCGAGCAGTACTTC; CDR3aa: CAWAPTGPGEQYF
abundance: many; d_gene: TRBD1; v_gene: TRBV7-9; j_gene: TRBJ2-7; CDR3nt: TGTGCCAGCAGCCCAACCATGATAAGACAGGGGGCTACCTACGAGCAGTACTTC; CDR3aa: CASSPTMIRQGATYEQYF
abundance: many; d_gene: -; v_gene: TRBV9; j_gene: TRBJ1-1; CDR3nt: TGTGCCAGCAGCGTAGAATACTCTTCTGAAGCTTTCTTT; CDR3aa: CASSVEYSSEAFF
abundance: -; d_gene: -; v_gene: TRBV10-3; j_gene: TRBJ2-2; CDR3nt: TGTGCCATCAGGCAGGGGACCGGGGAGCTGTTTTTT; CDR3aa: CAIRQGTGELFF
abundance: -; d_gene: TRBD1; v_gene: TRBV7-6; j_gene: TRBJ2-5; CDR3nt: TGTGCCAGCAGAGCAGGGGGCATCGAGACCCAGTACTTC; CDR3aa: CASRAGGIETQYF
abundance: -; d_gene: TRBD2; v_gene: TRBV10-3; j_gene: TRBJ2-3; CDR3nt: TGTGCCATCAGGAGGACTAGCCCAAGCACAGATACGCAGTATTTT; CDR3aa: CAIRRTSPSTDTQYF
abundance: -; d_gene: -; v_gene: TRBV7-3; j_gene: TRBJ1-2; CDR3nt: TGTGCCAGCAGCTTAACTGGGCGGGTCGGGGTATATGGCTACACCTTC; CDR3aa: CASSLTGRVGVYGYTF
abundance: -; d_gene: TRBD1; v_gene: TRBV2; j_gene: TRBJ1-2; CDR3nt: TGTGCCAGCACACCAAGGGACAGTTCAATCTCCGGGTACTATGGCTACACCTTC; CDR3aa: CASTPRDSSISGYYGYTF
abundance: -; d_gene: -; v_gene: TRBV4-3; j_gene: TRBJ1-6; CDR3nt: TGCGCCAGCAGCCAAGATCTTAGGACAAACAATTCACCCCTCCACTTT; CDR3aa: CASSQDLRTNNSPLHF
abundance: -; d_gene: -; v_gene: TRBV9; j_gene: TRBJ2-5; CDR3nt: TGTGCCAGCAGCCCGTCTATAGGACAAGAGACCCAGTACTTC; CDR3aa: CASSPSIGQETQYF
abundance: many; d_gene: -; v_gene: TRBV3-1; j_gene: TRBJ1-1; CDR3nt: TGTGCCAGCAGCCCCTTAACTACGAACACTGAAGCTTTCTTT; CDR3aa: CASSPLTTNTEAFF
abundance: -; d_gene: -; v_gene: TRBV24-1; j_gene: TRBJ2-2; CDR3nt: TGTGCCACCCGAGGAAGGGAGGAGACCGGGGAGCTGTTTTTT; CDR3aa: CATRGREETGELFF
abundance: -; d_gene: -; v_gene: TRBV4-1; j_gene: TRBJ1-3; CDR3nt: TGCGCCAGCAGCCAGACCGTCGGGGCGAGCTCTGGAAACACCATATATTTT; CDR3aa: CASSQTVGASSGNTIYF
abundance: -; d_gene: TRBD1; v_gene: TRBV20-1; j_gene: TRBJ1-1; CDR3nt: TGCAGCGCACCTGGACAGGGAGACACTGAAGCTTTCTTT; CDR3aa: CSAPGQGDTEAFF
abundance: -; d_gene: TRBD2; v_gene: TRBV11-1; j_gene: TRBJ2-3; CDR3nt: TGTGCCAGCAGCTTCCCCCTCATCGCTAGCGGGCTGGAGGCCGGCACAGATACGCAGTATTTT; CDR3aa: CASSFPLIASGLEAGTDTQYF
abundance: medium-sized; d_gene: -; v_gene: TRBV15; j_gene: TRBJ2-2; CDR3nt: TGTGCCACCAGCAGCGGCCGGGGCACCGGGGAGCTGTTTTTT; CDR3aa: CATSSGRGTGELFF
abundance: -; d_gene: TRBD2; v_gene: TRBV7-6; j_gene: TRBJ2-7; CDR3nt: TGTGCCAGCAGCTTAGGGACTAGCGGGAGGGGATACGAGCAGTACTTC; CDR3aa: CASSLGTSGRGYEQYF
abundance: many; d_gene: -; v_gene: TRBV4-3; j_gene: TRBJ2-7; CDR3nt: TGCGCCAGCAGCCCTTCTACAGGGTTGGGGTCCTACGAGCAGTACTTC; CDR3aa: CASSPSTGLGSYEQYF
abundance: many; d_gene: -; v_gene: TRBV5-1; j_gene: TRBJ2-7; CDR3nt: TGTGCCAGCAGTACAGACTACGAGCAGTACTTC; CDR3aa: CASSTDYEQYF
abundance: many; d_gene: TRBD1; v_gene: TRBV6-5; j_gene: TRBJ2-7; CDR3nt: TGTGCCAGCAGCTTAGGGGACAGTACCCTCTACGAGCAGTACTTC; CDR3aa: CASSLGDSTLYEQYF
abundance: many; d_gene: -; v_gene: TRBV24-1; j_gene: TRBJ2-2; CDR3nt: TGTGCCACCAGTGATCTACGACTAGTGAACACCGGGGAGCTGTTTTTT; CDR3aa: CATSDLRLVNTGELFF
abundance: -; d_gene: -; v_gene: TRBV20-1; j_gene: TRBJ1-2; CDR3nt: TGCAGTGCTAGAGTGGGAGAGTACTATGGCTACACCTTC; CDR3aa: CSARVGEYYGYTF
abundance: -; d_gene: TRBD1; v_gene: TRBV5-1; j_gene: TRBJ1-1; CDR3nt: TGCGCCAGCAGCTTTGGACAGGGGGGTTATGAAGCTTTCTTT; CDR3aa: CASSFGQGGYEAFF
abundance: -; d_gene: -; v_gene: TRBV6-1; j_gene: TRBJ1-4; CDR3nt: TGTGCCAGCAGGCGTCAGGAGAATGAAAAACTGTTTTTT; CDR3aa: CASRRQENEKLFF
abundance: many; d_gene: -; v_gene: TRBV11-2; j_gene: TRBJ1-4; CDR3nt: TGTGCCAGCAGCTGGAGGGGGGACACCGAGGAAAAACTGTTTTTT; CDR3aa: CASSWRGDTEEKLFF
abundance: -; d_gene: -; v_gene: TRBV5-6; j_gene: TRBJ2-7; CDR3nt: TGTGCCAGCAGCTTCGGCGTCAGCTCCTACGAGCAGTACTTC; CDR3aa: CASSFGVSSYEQYF
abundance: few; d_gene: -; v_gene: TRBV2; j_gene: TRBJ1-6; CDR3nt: TGTGCCAGCAGCGTCCAGGTCGGTTCACCCCTCCACTTT; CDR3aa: CASSVQVGSPLHF
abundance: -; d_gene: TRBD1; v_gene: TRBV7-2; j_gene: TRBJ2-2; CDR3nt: TGTGCCAGCAGCCAGGACAGGGTGGAGCTGTTTTTT; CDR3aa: CASSQDRVELFF
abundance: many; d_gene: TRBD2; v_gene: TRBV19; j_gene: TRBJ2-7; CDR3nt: TGTGCCAGTAGTCTGTCTAGCGGGGAGTCCTACGAGCAGTACTTC; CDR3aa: CASSLSSGESYEQYF
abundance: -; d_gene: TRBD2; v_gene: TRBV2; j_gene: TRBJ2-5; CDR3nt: TGTGCCAGCAGTGATGGCTTCGCGGGGGGGCGGAAGACCCAGTACTTC; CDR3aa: CASSDGFAGGRKTQYF
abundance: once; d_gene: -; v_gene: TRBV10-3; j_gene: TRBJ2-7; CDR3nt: TGTGCCATCAGTGACAGGAGCAGCGTCGAGCAGTACTTC; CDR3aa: CAISDRSSVEQYF
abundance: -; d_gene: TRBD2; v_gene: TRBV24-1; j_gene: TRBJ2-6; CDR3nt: TGTGCCACCAGTGCGGCGGGAGTCTCTGGGGCCAACGTCCTGACTTTC; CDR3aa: CATSAAGVSGANVLTF
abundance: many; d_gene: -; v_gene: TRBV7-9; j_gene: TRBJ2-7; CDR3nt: TGTGCCAGCAGCTTATTTGGCGGAAACTACGAGCAGTACTTC; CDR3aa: CASSLFGGNYEQYF
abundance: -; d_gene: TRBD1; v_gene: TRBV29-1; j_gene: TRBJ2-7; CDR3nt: TGCAGCGTACCCGGGACAGGAGCCTACGAGCAGTACTTC; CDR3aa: CSVPGTGAYEQYF
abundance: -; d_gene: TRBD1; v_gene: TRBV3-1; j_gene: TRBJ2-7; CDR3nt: TGTGCCAGCAGCCAAGACCAGACAGGGGCGGACGAGCAGTACTTC; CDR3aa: CASSQDQTGADEQYF
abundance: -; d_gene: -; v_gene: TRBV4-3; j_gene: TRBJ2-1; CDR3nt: TGCGCCAGCAGCCCCGTCCTTGTGGACAATGAGCAGTTCTTC; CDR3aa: CASSPVLVDNEQFF
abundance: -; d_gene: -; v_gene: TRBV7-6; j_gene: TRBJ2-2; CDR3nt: TGTGCCAGCAGGGGGACCTCGGCCGGGGAGCTGTTTTTT; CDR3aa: CASRGTSAGELFF
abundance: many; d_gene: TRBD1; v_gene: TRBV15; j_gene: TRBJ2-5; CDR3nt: TGTGCCACCAGCGGGGACAGCTTGGAGACCCAGTACTTC; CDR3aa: CATSGDSLETQYF
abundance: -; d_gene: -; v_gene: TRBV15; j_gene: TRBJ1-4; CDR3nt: TGTGCCACCAGCAGAATCCCTAGTGAAAAGCTGTTTTTT; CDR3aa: CATSRIPSEKLFF
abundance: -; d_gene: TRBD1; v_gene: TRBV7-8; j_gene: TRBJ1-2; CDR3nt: TGTGCCAGCACCAGTGGACAGGGAGCCTATGGCTACACCTTC; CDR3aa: CASTSGQGAYGYTF